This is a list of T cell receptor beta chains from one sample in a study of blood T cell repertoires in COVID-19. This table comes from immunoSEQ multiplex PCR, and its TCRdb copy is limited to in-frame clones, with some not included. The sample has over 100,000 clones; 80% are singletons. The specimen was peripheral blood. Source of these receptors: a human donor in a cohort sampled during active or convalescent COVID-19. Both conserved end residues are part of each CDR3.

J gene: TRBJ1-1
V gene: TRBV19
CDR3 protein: CASTTWGRGNTEAFF

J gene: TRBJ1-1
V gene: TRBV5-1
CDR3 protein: CASSPTGNTEAFF

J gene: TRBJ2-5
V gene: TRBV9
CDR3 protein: CASSEGGSKQETQYF

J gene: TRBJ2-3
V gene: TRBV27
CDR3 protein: CASSLKGGTDTQYF

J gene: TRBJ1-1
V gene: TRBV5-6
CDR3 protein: CASSYRANTEAFF

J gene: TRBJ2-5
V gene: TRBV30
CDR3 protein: CAWGTGGGWTQYF

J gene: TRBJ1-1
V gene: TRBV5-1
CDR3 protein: CASSALGPRNTEAFF

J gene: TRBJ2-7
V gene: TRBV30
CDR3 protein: CAWSPTGTSGRKGEQYF

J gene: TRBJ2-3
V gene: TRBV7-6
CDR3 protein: CASSPRLAGGPTDTQYF

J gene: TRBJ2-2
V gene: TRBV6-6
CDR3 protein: CASSSVEGFTGELFF

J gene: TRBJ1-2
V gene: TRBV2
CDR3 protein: CASREQVGYTF

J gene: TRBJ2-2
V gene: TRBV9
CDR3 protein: CASSFRGNTGELFF

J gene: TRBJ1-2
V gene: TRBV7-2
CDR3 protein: CASSLWDSYGYTF

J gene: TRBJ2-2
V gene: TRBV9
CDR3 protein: CASSVGPGTSDTGELFF

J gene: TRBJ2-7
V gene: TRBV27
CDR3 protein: CASSSLAGGLISEQYF

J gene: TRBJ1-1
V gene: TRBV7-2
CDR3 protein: CASNKGTGKTEAFF

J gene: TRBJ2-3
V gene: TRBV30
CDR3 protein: CAWSAQGANTQYF

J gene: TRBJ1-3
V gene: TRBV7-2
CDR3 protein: CASSLAGSGNTIYF

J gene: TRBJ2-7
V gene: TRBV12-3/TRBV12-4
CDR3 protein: CASSRDRYEQYF

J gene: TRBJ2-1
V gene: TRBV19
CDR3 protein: CASSPYKSGGYNEQFF

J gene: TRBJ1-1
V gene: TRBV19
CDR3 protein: CASKAGEYTEAFF

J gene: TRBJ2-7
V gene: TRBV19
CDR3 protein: CASSTTGSYEQYF

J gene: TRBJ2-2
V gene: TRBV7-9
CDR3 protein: CASRTSGGSGELFF

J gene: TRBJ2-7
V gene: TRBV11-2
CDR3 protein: CASSPTSGGAYEQYF

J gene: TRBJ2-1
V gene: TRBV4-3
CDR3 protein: CASSQVPIAAGGRNEQFF

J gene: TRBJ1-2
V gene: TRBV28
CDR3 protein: CASSSPDRWRGYTF

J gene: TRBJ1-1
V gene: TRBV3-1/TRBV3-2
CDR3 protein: CASSQWDRGYAEAFF

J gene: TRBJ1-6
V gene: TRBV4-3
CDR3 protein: CASSHPRTGTGGNSPLHF

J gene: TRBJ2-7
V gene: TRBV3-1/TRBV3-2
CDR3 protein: CASSQWQVNYEQYF

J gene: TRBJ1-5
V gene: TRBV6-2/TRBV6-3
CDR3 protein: CASSYGTGVRKRGYQPQHF

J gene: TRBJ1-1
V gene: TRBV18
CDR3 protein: CASSPFTGYKAFF

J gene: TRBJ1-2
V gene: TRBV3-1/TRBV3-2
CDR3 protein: CASSEAVNYGYTF

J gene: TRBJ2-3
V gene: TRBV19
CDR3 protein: CASSIGYIGDTQYF

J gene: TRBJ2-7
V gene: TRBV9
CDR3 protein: CASSSLERVGEQYF

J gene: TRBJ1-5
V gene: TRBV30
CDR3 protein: CAWSNGERPQHF

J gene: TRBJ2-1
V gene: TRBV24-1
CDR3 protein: CATSDPGLAGGSYNEQFF

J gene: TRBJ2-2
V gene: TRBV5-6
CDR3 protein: CASSRTGGNTGELFF

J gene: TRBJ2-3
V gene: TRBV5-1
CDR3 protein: CASSLGSGTGVADTQYF

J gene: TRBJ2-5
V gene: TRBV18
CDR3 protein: CASSAGSAVVETQYF

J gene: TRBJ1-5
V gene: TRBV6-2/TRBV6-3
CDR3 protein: CASSRSTGVGNQPQHF

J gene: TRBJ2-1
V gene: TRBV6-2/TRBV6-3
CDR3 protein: CASSRKLSGAYNEQFF

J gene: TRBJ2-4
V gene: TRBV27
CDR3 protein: CASSLQGGGAKNIQYF